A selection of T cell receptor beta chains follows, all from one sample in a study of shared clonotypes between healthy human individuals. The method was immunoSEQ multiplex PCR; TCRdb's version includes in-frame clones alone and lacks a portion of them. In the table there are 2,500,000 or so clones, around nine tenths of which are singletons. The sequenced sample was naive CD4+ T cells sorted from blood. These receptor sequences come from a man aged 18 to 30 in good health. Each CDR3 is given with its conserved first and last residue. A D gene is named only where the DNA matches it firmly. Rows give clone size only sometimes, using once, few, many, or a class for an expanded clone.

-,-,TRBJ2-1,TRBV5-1,CASSLRFGANLGEQFF,TGCGCCAGCAGCTTGCGATTCGGGGCAAACCTGGGGGAGCAGTTCTTC
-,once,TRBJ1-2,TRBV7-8,CASSLGQGSYGYTF,TGTGCCAGCAGCTTAGGGCAGGGCTCCTATGGCTACACCTTC
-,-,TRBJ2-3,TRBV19,CASSITGQGNTQYF,TGTGCCAGTAGTATTACAGGGCAGGGAAATACGCAGTATTTT
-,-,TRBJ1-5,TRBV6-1,CASSEARGVRNQPQHF,TGTGCCAGCAGTGAAGCGCGGGGGGTTCGGAATCAGCCCCAGCATTTT
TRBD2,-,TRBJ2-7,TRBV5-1,CASSAGTSAYEQYF,TGCGCCAGCAGCGCAGGGACTAGCGCTTACGAGCAGTACTTC
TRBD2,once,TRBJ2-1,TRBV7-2,CASDPGLAGLEQFF,TGTGCCAGCGATCCGGGACTAGCGGGGCTTGAGCAGTTCTTC
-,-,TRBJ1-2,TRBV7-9,CASSSLYGYTF,TGTGCCAGCAGCTCCTTATATGGCTACACCTTC
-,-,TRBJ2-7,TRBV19,CASRGYSYEQYF,TGTGCCAGTAGAGGTTACTCCTACGAGCAGTACTTC
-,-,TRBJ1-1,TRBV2,CASSGQATMNTEAFF,TGTGCCAGCAGTGGGCAGGCAACGATGAACACTGAAGCTTTCTTT
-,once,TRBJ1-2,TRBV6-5,CASSSGQLGGGYTF,TGTGCCAGCAGCTCCGGACAACTGGGAGGTGGCTACACCTTC
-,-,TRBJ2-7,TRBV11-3,CASSPSGTGPYEQYF,TGTGCCAGCAGCCCCTCCGGGACTGGTCCCTACGAGCAGTACTTC
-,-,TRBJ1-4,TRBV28,CASSLRGEGNEKLFF,TGTGCCAGCAGTTTAAGAGGGGAAGGTAATGAAAAACTGTTTTTT
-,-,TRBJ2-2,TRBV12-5,CASGLTGARTGELFF,TGTGCTAGTGGTTTGACTGGGGCGCGCACCGGGGAGCTGTTTTTT
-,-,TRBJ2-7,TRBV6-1,CASSEAGPSYEQYF,TGTGCCAGCAGTGAGGCAGGCCCGTCCTACGAGCAGTACTTC
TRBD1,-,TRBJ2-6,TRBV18,CASSQGETGANVLTF,TGTGCCAGCTCCCAGGGGGAAACTGGGGCCAACGTCCTGACTTTC
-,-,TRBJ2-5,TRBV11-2,CASSLVHLGGETQYF,TGTGCCAGCAGCTTAGTCCACCTGGGGGGAGAGACCCAGTACTTC
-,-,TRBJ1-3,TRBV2,CASSGLGNTIYF,TGTGCCAGCAGCGGGTTGGGAAACACCATATATTTT
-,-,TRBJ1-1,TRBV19,CASSSPPGTSNTEAFF,TGTGCCAGTAGTTCCCCACCAGGAACGTCGAACACTGAAGCTTTCTTT
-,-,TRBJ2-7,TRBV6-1,CASSDLDGSYEQYF,TGTGCCAGCAGTGACCTGGACGGCTCCTACGAGCAGTACTTC
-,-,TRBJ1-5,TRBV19,CASSFSRGFNQPQHF,TGTGCCAGTAGTTTCTCCAGGGGATTCAATCAGCCCCAGCATTTT
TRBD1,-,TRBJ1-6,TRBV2,CASRPGTGPQSPLHF,TGTGCCAGCAGACCGGGGACAGGGCCCCAATCACCCCTCCACTTT
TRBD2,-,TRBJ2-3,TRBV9,CASSVKGLAGTQYF,TGTGCCAGCAGCGTAAAGGGACTAGCGGGTACGCAGTATTTT
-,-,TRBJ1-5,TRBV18,CASSPSGDQPQHF,TGTGCCAGCTCACCATCGGGGGATCAGCCCCAGCATTTT
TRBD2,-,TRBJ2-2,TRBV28,CASTKAPTSGVLNTGELFF,TGTGCCAGCACTAAAGCCCCGACTAGCGGGGTATTGAACACCGGGGAGCTGTTTTTT
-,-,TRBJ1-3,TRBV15,CATSRDQSGSGNTIYF,TGTGCCACCAGCAGAGATCAGAGTGGCTCTGGAAACACCATATATTTT
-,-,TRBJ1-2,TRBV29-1,CSGGEGYGYTF,TGCAGCGGGGGCGAGGGGTATGGCTACACCTTC
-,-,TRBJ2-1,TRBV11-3,CASSSRGTYNEQFF,TGTGCCAGCAGCTCCCGGGGAACCTACAATGAGCAGTTCTTC
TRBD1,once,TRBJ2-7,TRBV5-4,CASSSPGQGSYEQYF,TGTGCCAGCAGCTCCCCGGGACAGGGCTCCTACGAGCAGTACTTC
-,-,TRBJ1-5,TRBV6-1,CASSEAGLGQPQHF,TGTGCCAGCAGTGAAGCGGGGCTCGGTCAGCCCCAGCATTTT
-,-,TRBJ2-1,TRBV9,CASSVGASGNTGQQFF,TGTGCCAGCAGCGTAGGGGCTAGTGGAAACACGGGTCAGCAGTTCTTC
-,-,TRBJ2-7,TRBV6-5,CASSRGHPYEQYF,TGTGCCAGCAGCCGCGGTCACCCTTACGAGCAGTACTTC
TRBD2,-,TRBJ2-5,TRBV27,CASSTPRTSGKETQYF,TGTGCCAGCAGTACCCCAAGGACTAGCGGAAAAGAGACCCAGTACTTC
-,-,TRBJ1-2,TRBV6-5,CASSKRRGHGYTF,TGTGCCAGCTCTAAGAGGCGGGGCCATGGCTACACCTTC
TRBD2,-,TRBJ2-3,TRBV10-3,CATNSLAGASDTQYF,TGTGCCACTAATTCACTAGCGGGAGCGTCCGATACGCAGTATTTT
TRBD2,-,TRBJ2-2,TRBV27,CASSSGTSGGGTGELFF,TGTGCCAGCAGTTCCGGGACTAGCGGGGGGGGCACCGGGGAGCTGTTTTTT
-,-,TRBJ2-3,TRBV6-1,CASSDPPPDTQYF,TGTGCCAGCAGTGATCCTCCGCCAGATACGCAGTATTTT
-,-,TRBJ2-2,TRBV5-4,CASSLDLPGELFF,TGTGCCAGCAGCCTGGACCTCCCCGGGGAGCTGTTTTTT
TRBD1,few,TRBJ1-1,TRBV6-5,CASSYVDRNSEAFF,TGTGCCAGCAGTTACGTGGACAGGAATAGTGAAGCTTTCTTT
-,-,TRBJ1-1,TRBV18,CASSPLAGPTEAFF,TGTGCCAGCTCACCACTAGCTGGACCCACTGAAGCTTTCTTT
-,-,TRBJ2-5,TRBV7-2,CASSLWVAQTQYF,TGTGCCAGCAGCTTATGGGTCGCACAGACCCAGTACTTC
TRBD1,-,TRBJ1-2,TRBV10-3,CAISESGTGGIRNYGYTF,TGTGCCATCAGTGAGTCGGGGACAGGGGGAATAAGGAACTATGGCTACACCTTC
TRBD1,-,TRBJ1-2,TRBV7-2,CASSPKDRVSGYTF,TGTGCCAGCAGCCCCAAGGACAGGGTCAGTGGCTACACCTTC
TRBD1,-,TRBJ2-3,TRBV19,CASKRDRGSDTQYF,TGTGCCAGTAAAAGGGACAGGGGGTCGGATACGCAGTATTTT
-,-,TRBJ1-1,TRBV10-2,CASRPDGTNTEAFF,TGCGCCAGCAGGCCGGACGGAACGAACACTGAAGCTTTCTTT
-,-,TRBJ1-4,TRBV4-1,CASSQDGWGETNEKLFF,TGCGCCAGCAGCCAAGATGGGTGGGGGGAAACTAATGAAAAACTGTTTTTT
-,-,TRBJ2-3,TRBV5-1,CASSWGGRSTDTQYF,TGCGCCAGCAGCTGGGGAGGACGGTCTACAGATACGCAGTATTTT
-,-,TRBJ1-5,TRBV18,CASSPLTSNQPQHF,TGTGCCAGCTCCCCCTTAACAAGCAATCAGCCCCAGCATTTT
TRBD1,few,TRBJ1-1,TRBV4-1,CASSQPLDRGKAFF,TGCGCCAGCAGCCAACCCCTTGACAGGGGGAAAGCTTTCTTT
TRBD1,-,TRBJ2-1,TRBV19,CASRIDRGTYNEQFF,TGTGCCAGTAGGATCGACAGGGGGACTTACAATGAGCAGTTCTTC
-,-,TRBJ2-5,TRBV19,CASSMGRQTQYF,TGTGCCAGTAGTATGGGGAGGCAGACCCAGTACTTC
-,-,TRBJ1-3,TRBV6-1,CASTDIAFSGNTIYF,TGTGCCAGCACCGACATAGCTTTCTCTGGAAACACCATATATTTT
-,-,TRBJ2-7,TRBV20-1,CSALRDYEQYF,TGCAGTGCCTTGAGAGACTACGAGCAGTACTTC
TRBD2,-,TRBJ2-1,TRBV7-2,CASSLVGSGRRNEQFF,TGTGCCAGCAGCTTAGTCGGTAGCGGGAGAAGGAATGAGCAGTTCTTC
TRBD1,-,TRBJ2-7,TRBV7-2,CASSAPGQGAAYEQYF,TGTGCCAGCAGCGCCCCGGGACAGGGGGCCGCCTACGAGCAGTACTTC
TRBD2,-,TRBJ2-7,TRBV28,CASTAGGSYEQYF,TGTGCCAGCACGGCGGGGGGTTCCTACGAGCAGTACTTC
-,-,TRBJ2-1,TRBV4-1,CASSRISLESSYNEQFF,TGCGCCAGCAGCCGAATCTCTTTAGAGAGCTCCTACAATGAGCAGTTCTTC
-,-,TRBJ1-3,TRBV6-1,CASSEIGNTIYF,TGTGCCAGCAGTGAAATCGGAAACACCATATATTTT